The clone carrying this T cell receptor (beta chain) showed up just once. CDR1 is MGHRA and CDR2 is YSYEKL in the germline V gene. The ends lost 1 base at V and 3 bases at J; junction bases unmatched: 2. This CDR3 comprises 15 residues. This entry is derived from a study of T cell changes during pregnancy in multiple sclerosis. Generated by immunoSEQ multiplex PCR, the TCRdb table keeps only in-frame clones and is missing some. The data contain around 30,000 clones, approximately 90% of them singletons. Specimen: CD8+ T cells from peripheral blood mononuclear cells, collected in the second trimester of pregnancy. The rearrangement joins TRBV4-1 to TRBJ2-3; 9 nucleotides agree with TRBD2. This clonotype was sampled from a female donor with multiple sclerosis, enrolled in a pregnancy study. The CDR3 loop is CASSQGTSETDTQYF. In DNA, the CDR3 is TGCGCCAGCAGCCAAGGGACTAGCGAGACAGATACGCAGTATTTT.